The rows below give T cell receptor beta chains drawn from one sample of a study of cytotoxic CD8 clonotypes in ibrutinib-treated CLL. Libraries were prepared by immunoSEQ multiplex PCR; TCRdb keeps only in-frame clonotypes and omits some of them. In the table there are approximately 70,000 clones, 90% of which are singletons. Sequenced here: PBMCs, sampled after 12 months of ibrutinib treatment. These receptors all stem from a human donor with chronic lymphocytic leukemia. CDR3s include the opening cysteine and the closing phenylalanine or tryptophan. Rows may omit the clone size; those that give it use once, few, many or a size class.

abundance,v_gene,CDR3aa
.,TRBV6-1,CASAQGVMETQYF
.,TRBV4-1,CASSQAKTAGVGADTQYF
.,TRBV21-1,CASSNQTLTSDLRAEAFF
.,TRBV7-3,CASSLGFGTDTQYF
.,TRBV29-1,CSVEDRENYGYTF
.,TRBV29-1,CSVDLAGWGRDTQYF
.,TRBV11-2,CASSLVGETQYF
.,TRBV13,CASSLAPLVAGESHYEQYF
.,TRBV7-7,CASSRTSVGEQFF
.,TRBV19,CASSSNLLVSGPGSGANVLTF
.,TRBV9,CASSLTGGAPYGYTF
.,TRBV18,CASSPTPPGLGNTIYF
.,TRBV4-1,CASSQDQRSNQPQHF
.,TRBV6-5,CASSSPRQGFLFEQYF
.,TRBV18,CASSPSVGQEETQYF
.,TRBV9,CASSVGRKSSYEQYF
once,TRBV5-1,CASSLGQWRDTEAFF
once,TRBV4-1,CASSLGQGGYNEQFF
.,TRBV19,CASSKLGPYEQYF
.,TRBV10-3,CAISESGSSGETQYF
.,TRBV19,CAGGQGHDGYTF
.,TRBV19,CASSIKTGAPYEQYF
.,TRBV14,CASSHRQGGYNYGYTF
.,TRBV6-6,CASSYGETQYF
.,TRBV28,CASGTGGNEQYF
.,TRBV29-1,CSVVVESEQYF
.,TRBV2,CASREAERPLGNQLFF
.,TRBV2,CASTYTSGVEQYF
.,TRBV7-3,CASSPKLGTGDNEQFF